This T cell receptor (beta chain) was identified during a study of spatial heterogeneity in lung cancer. Study context: Sequenced were any available follow-up PBMC samples, which had been obtained a median of roughly 2 years after resection. Raw reads showed each unique TCR and UMI combination turning up more than ten times on average.

Each TCR cDNA molecule bore a unique molecular identifier. Each CDR3 protein is one row after TCRdb ran MiXCR on the 5' RACE reads. Of approximately 12,000 distinct CDR3 sequences listed, about a tenth are singletons. This CDR3 comprises 16 residues. Germline CDR1 is SGHVS and CDR2 is FNYEAQ. V gave up 4 bases and J gave up 1 base; unmatched junction bases: 6. This clonotype was seen a few times. The sample's time point: blood at routine non-recurrence follow-up after resection. Whole RNA was taken from tumor, nontumor lung or frozen PBMC; it was then sequenced unsorted. V gene TRBV7-6 combines with J gene TRBJ2-3, with 9 bases matching TRBD1. This sequence originates from a female donor with early-stage non-small cell lung cancer. The sample in question was PBMCs, obtained at follow-up. Here the CDR3 reads CASSYTGGAGTDTQYF. In nucleotides, the CDR3 is TGTGCCAGCAGCTACACAGGGGGCGCTGGCACAGATACGCAGTATTTT.